This T cell receptor beta chain was found in a study of CD8 T cells in Susac syndrome. Whole-study findings and limits: In Susac syndrome, the CD4+ T cell repertoires did not show clonal expansion.

A word on this clonotype: Its antigen is not identified.

TEMRA cells were FACS-enriched, with CD8+ and CD4+ T cells isolated negatively. Random hexamers were used to reverse transcribe 0.5 to 1 ug of RNA. With immunoSEQ multiplex PCR, TCR beta CDR3 was amplified across 54 Vbeta and 13 Jbeta. TCRdb re-called the immunoSEQ multiplex PCR reads with MiXCR, one entry per CDR3 protein. The sample contains 67,000 or so distinct CDR3 sequences, about 92% of which appear only once. V shed 5 bases, J shed 5 bases, and the junction held 14 bases outside the gene matches. Germline V gene lookup returns CDR1 LNHDA and CDR2 SQIVND (reference sequence). The CDR3 loop spans 17 amino acids.

The source is a human donor with Susac syndrome. The V and J genes are TRBV19 and TRBJ2-5; 10 nucleotides line up with TRBD2. Material for sequencing was CD4+ T cells from PBMCs. Here the CDR3 DNA reads TGTGCCAGTAGTCCCCGCAGTAGCGGGGGGAGTTACGAGACCCAGTACTTC. Amino acids: CASSPRSSGGSYETQYF.